This TCR beta chain was identified during a study of blood T cells in healthy people across ages. Study overall: Capture by template switching was about one barcoded beta molecule per two T cells.

The amount of total RNA extracted per sample was at least 5 micrograms. Trimming removed 5 bases from V and 1 base from J, with 9 bases in between. The germline V gene encodes CDR1 SEHNR and CDR2 FQNEAQ (reference sequence). This CDR3 comprises 14 residues. A note on this clonotype: Antigen unknown.

Then a second PCR, running about 6 to 12 cycles, was carried out with a sample-barcoded 5' primer and a J-beta primer mix. CDR3-containing paired-end reads numbering at least 2.5 million came from each sample. TCRdb reanalysed the 5' RACE reads using MiXCR and keeps one entry per CDR3 protein. The sample includes 550,000 to 600,000 distinct CDR3 sequences, roughly 48% of them seen just once. Broader study findings: Per million T cells, the diversity of TCR beta decreased roughly linearly as age advanced.

The chain carries TRBV7-9 and TRBJ2-4; TRBD1 might be the D (5 bases). Sequencing was done on a sample of blood. The sequence came from a man older than 75 in good health. The DNA of the CDR3 is TGTGCCAGCAGCGTTGGGGCGGCCAAAAACATTCAGTACTTC. Its translation is CASSVGAAKNIQYF.